This T cell receptor (beta chain) was documented in a study of cytomegalovirus exposure and HLA in healthy donors. Study overall: The 120 validation repertoires, a later analysis reported, used the same platform as the approximately 730 repertoires from the first cohort.

With respect to this clone: Its antigen is as yet unknown.

Study findings and constraints: The CMV antigen specificity of three CMV-associated chains was confirmed through in vitro analysis. Overall, approximately 150 TCR beta chains were annotated as cytomegalovirus-associated.

Per germline, CDR1 WSHSY and CDR2 SAAADI. There are 16 residues in the CDR3. V lost 4 bases, J lost 0 bases, and 8 bases stayed unmatched. Repertoires were generated with immunoSEQ multiplex PCR, while TCRdb's copy carries only in-frame clones and drops some. This table has around 250,000 clones, about 90% appearing once. The sequenced sample was PBMCs. The rearrangement uses TRBV10-2 and TRBJ1-2; TRBD1 matches 7 bases. This TCR came from a woman between 18 and 30 years old in good health and CMV-seronegative. CDR3 sequence: CASSGPDREANYGYTF. The CDR3 DNA reads TGCGCCAGCAGTGGGCCCGACAGGGAAGCTAACTATGGCTACACCTTC.